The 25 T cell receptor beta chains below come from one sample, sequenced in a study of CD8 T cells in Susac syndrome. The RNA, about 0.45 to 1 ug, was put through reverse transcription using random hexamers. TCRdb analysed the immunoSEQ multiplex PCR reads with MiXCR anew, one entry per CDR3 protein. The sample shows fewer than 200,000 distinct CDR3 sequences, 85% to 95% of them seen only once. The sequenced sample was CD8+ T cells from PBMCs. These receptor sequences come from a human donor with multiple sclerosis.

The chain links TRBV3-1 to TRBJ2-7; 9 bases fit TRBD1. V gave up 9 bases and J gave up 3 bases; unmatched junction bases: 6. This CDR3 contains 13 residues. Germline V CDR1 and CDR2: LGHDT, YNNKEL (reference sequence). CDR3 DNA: TGTGCCAGTAGTCAGGGACAGGGCTACGAGCAGTACTTC. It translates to CASSQGQGYEQYF.

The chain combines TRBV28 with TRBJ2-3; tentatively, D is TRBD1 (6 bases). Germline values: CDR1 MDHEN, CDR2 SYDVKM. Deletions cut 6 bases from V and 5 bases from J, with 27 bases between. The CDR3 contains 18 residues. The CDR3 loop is CASRSHDTGKFLVDTQYF. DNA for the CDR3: TGTGCCAGCAGATCGCACGATACAGGGAAGTTTTTGGTAGATACGCAGTATTTT. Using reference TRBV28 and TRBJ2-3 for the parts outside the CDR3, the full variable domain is DVKVTQSSRYLVKRTGEKVFLECVQDMDHENMFWYRQDPGLGLRLIYFSYDVKMKEKGDIPEGYSVSREKKERFSLILESASTNQTSMYLCASRSHDTGKFLVDTQYFGPGTRLTVL.

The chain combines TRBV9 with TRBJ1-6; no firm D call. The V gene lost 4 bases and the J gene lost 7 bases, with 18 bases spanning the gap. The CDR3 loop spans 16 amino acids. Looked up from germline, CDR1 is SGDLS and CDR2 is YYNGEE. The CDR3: CASSPTGRVGNSPLHF. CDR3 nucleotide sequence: TGTGCCAGCAGCCCTACCGGTAGGGTTGGGAATTCACCCCTCCACTTT. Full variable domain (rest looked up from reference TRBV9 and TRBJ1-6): DSGVTQTPKHLITATGQRVTLRCSPRSGDLSVYWYQQSLDQGLQFLIQYYNGEERAKGNILERFSAQQFPDLHSELNLSSLELGDSALYFCASSPTGRVGNSPLHFGNGTRLTVT.

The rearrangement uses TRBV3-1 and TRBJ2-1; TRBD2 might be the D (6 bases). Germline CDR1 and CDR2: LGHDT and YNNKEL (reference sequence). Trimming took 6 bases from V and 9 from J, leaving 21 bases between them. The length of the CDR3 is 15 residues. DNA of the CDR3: TGTGCCAGCAGTCGCGTCCGGGACTCCTATTCTGAGCAGTTCTTC. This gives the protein CASSRVRDSYSEQFF.

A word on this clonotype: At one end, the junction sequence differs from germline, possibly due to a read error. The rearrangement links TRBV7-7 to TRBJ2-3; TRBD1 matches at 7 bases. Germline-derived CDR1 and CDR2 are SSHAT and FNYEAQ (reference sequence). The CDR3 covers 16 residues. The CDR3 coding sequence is TGTGCTAGCAGGCCTTTGCTGAGGGGGCCAGCAGATACGCAGTATTTT. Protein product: CASRPLLRGPADTQYF.

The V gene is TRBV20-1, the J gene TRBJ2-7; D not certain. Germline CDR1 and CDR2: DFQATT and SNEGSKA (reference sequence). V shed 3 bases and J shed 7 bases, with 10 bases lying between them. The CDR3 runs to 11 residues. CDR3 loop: CSASFVPEQYF. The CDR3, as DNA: TGCAGTGCTAGCTTCGTACCTGAGCAGTACTTC.

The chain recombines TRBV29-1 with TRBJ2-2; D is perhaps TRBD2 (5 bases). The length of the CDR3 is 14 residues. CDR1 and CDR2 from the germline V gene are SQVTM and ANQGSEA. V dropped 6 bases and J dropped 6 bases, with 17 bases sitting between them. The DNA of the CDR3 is TGCAGCGTCGACTACTCAGGAGTCGCCGGGGAGCTGTTTTTT. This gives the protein CSVDYSGVAGELFF.

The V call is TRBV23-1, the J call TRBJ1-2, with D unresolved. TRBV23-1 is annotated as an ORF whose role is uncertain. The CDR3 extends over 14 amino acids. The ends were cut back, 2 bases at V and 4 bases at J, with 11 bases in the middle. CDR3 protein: CASSQPIPVYGYTF. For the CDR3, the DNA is TGCGCCAGCAGTCAACCAATACCTGTCTATGGCTACACCTTC.

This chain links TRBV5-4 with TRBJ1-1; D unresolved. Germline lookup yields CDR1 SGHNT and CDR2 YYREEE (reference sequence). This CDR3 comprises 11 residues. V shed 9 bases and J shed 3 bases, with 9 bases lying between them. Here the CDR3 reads CATGDYTEAFF. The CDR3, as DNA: TGTGCCACGGGTGACTACACTGAAGCTTTCTTT.

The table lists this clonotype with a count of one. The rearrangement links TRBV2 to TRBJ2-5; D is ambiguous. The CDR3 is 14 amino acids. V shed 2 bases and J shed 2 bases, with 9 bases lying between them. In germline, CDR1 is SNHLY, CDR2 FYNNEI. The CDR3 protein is CASSERRAQETQYF. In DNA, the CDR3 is TGTGCCAGCAGTGAACGCCGAGCTCAAGAGACCCAGTACTTC.

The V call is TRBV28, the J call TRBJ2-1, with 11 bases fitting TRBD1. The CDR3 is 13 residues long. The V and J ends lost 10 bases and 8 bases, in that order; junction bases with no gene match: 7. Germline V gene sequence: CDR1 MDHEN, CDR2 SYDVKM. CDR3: CAIGTGGGYEQFF. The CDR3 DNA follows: TGTGCCATAGGGACAGGGGGTGGCTATGAGCAGTTCTTC. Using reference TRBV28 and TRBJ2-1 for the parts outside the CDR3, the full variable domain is DVKVTQSSRYLVKRTGEKVFLECVQDMDHENMFWYRQDPGLGLRLIYFSYDVKMKEKGDIPEGYSVSREKKERFSLILESASTNQTSMYLCAIGTGGGYEQFFGPGTRLTVL.

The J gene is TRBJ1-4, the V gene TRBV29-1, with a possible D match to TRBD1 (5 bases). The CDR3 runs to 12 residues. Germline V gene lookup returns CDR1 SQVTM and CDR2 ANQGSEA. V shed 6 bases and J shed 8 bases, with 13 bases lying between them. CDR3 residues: CSVLGVGEKLFF. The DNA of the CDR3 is TGCAGCGTGCTAGGGGTCGGGGAAAAACTGTTTTTT. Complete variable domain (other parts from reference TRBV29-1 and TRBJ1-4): SAVISQKPSRDICQRGTSLTIQCQVDSQVTMMFWYRQQPGQSLTLIATANQGSEATYESGFVIDKFPISRPNLTFSTLTVSNMSPEDSSIYLCSVLGVGEKLFFGSGTQLSVL.

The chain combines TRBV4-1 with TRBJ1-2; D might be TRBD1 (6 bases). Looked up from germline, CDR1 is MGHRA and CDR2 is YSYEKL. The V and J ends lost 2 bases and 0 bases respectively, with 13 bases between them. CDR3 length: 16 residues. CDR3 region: CASSQTDRSPNYGYTF. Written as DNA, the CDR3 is TGCGCCAGCAGCCAAACTGACAGGTCTCCTAACTATGGCTACACCTTC.

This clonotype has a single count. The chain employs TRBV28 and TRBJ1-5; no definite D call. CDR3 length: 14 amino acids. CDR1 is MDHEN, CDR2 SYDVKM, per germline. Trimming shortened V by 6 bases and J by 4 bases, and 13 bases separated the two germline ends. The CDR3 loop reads CASRQSAGNQPQHF. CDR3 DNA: TGTGCCAGCAGGCAATCCGCGGGGAATCAGCCCCAGCATTTT.

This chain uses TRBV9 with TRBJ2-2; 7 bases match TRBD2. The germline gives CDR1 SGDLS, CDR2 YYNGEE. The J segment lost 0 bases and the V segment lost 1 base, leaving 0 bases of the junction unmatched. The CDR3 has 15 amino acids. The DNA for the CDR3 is TGTGCCAGCAGCGTAAGCGGGACGAACACCGGGGAGCTGTTTTTT. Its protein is CASSVSGTNTGELFF. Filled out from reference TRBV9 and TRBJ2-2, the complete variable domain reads DSGVTQTPKHLITATGQRVTLRCSPRSGDLSVYWYQQSLDQGLQFLIQYYNGEERAKGNILERFSAQQFPDLHSELNLSSLELGDSALYFCASSVSGTNTGELFFGEGSRLTVL.

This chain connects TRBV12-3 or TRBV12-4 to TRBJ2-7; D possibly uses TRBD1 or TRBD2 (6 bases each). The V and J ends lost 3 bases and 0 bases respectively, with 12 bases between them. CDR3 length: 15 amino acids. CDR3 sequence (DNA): TGTGCCAGCAGTTTCATGCGGGACATCTCCTACGAGCAGTACTTC. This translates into CASSFMRDISYEQYF.

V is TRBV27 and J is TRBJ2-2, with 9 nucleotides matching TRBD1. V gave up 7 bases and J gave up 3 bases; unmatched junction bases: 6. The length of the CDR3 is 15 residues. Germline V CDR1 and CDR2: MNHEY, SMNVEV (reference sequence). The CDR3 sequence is CASTTGTGYTGELFF. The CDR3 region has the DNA TGTGCCAGCACCACCGGGACAGGGTACACCGGGGAGCTGTTTTTT.

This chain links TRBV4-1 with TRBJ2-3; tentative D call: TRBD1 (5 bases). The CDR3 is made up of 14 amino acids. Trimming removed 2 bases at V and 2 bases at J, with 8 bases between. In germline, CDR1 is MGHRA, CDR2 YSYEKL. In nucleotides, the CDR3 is TGCGCCAGCAGCCAACCGACAGTCACAGATACGCAGTATTTT. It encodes CASSQPTVTDTQYF.

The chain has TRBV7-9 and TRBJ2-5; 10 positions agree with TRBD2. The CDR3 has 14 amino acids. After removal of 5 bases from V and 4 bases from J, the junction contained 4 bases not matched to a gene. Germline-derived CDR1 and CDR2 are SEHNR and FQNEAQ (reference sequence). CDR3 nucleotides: TGTGCCAGCAGCGGTTTAGCGGGAGGAGAGACCCAGTACTTC. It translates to CASSGLAGGETQYF.

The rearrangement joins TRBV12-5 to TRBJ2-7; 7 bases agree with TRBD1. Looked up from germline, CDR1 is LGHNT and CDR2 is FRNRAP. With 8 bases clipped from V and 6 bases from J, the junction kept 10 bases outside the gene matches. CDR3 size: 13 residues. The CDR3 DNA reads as TGTGCTAGTAGCCGGGACAGTGTTCCCGAGCAGTACTTC. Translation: CASSRDSVPEQYF.

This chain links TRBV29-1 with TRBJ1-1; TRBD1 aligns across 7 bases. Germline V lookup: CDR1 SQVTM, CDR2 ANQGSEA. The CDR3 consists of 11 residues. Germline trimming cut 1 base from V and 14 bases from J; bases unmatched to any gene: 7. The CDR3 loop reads CSVEGQTGLFF. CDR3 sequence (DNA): TGCAGCGTTGAAGGTCAGACAGGGCTATTCTTT.

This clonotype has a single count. CDR3 coding DNA: TGTGCCAGCAGCTCCCAAGACAGGTTATACGAGCAGTACTTC. Translated: CASSSQDRLYEQYF. The genes are TRBV7-9 and TRBJ2-7, with D perhaps TRBD1 (6 bases). The CDR3 consists of 14 residues. CDR1 and CDR2 from the germline V gene are SEHNR and FQNEAQ (reference sequence). The V end was cut by 4 bases, the J end by 4 bases, with 14 bases between.

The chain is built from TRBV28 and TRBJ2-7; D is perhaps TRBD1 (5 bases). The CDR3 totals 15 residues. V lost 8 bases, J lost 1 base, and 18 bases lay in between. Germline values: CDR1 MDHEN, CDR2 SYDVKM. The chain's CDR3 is CASSFLLGASYEQYF. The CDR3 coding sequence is TGTGCCAGCTCCTTCCTCCTAGGGGCGTCCTACGAGCAGTACTTC.

CDR3 protein: CASSSSHTGTRAEQFF. As DNA, the CDR3 is TGTGCCAGCAGCTCAAGCCATACCGGGACTAGGGCTGAGCAGTTCTTC. The rearrangement joins TRBV13 to TRBJ2-1, with TRBD2 matching 8 bases. The length of the CDR3 is 16 residues. Germline V gene sequence: CDR1 PRHDT, CDR2 FYEKMQ (reference sequence). J lost 9 bases, V lost 4 bases, and 14 bases had no gene match.

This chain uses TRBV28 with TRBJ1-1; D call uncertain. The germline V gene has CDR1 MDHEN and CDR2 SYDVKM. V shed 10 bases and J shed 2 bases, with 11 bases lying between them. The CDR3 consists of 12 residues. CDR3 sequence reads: CATGQSNTEAFF. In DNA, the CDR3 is TGTGCCACCGGGCAGTCCAACACTGAAGCTTTCTTT.